This TCR beta chain stems from a study of T cell repertoires in cytomegalovirus infection. Study context: Evidence of both CMV infection and a matching HLA type came from public TCR beta signatures.

Study results and caveats: HLA-C-restricted, CMV-specific TCR beta clonotypes were dominant ex vivo. CMV carriers with the relevant HLA were identified by cumulative public TCR beta family frequency.

This clonotype was detected only a few times. Its specificity is unknown. V was shortened by 7 bases and J by 7 bases, with 7 bases between the two germline ends. The CDR3 totals 10 residues. The germline CDR1 and CDR2 sequences are SNHLY and FYNNEI. TCRdb reanalysed the reads using MiXCR and keeps one entry per CDR3 protein. The sample includes approximately 200,000 distinct CDR3 sequences, approximately 22% of them seen just once. The V gene is TRBV2, the J gene TRBJ2-5; D is tentatively TRBD1 or TRBD2 (5 bases each). The sequence derives from a human donor in good health (CMV status not recorded). Some clones in this sample may be carry-over from other donors' samples. Sequencing was carried out using CD8+ T cells from PBMCs. Written as DNA, the CDR3 is TGTGCCAGCACTGGGGGGACCCAGTACTTC. Its translation is CASTGGTQYF.